These 27 T cell receptor beta chains originate from one sample sequenced in a study of shared clonotypes between healthy human individuals. Profiled with immunoSEQ multiplex PCR; TCRdb holds only in-frame clones, not every one. The sample lists 2 million to 3 million clones, about 92% occurring once. Specimen: naive CD4+ T cells sorted from blood. Subset meaning: CD45RA+ positively selected. These receptors originate from a man between 18 and 35 years old in good health.

The V gene is TRBV6-6, the J gene TRBJ2-7; possibly TRBD1 or TRBD2 for D (6 bases each). The V end lost 4 bases, the J end lost 7 bases, and 14 bases lay between the germline ends. CDR3 length equals 13 residues. Germline-derived CDR1 and CDR2 are MNHNY and SVGAGI (reference sequence). In nucleotides, the CDR3 is TGTGCCAGCAGTTTCACTGGGGGGCGTGAGCAGTACTTC. Translated, it gives CASSFTGGREQYF.

The chain has TRBV6-1 and TRBJ2-7; the match to TRBD1 covers 10 bases. V shed 4 bases, J shed 3 bases, and the junction held 3 bases outside the gene matches. The CDR3 has 14 amino acids. Germline values: CDR1 MNHNS, CDR2 SASEGT. CDR3 sequence (DNA): TGTGCCAGCAGTGGGACAGGGGGGGACTACGAGCAGTACTTC. Its translation: CASSGTGGDYEQYF.

The chain recombines TRBV4-3 with TRBJ2-2; possibly TRBD1 for D (5 bases). The CDR3 is 17 residues long. V dropped 0 bases and J dropped 4 bases, with 15 bases sitting between them. CDR1 is LGHNA and CDR2 is YSLEER in the germline V gene. The CDR3 sequence is CASSQDSGAFLTGELFF. The CDR3 DNA is TGCGCCAGCAGCCAAGATAGTGGGGCGTTCCTCACCGGGGAGCTGTTTTTT.

J is TRBJ2-5 and V is TRBV11-3; 10 bases are shared with TRBD1. The CDR3 sequence is 14 residues long. The germline V gene has CDR1 SGHNT and CDR2 YENEEA. The V gene end was trimmed by 4 bases and the J gene end by 3 bases; junction bases not matched to a gene: 2. The CDR3 DNA follows: TGTGCCAGCAGCTCCGGGACAGGGGAAGAGACCCAGTACTTC. This translates into CASSSGTGEETQYF. The variable domain in full, with the rest retrieved from reference TRBV11-3 and TRBJ2-5, is EAGVVQSPRYKIIEKKQPVAFWCNPISGHNTLYWYLQNLGQGPELLIRYENEEAVDDSQLPKDRFSAERLKGVDSTLKIQPAELGDSAVYLCASSSGTGEETQYFGPGTRLLVL.

In regard to this clone: Other DNA variants within this sample encode the same CDR3. The chain joins TRBV6-1 to TRBJ1-5; no clear D gene. There are 12 residues in the CDR3. Germline V CDR1 and CDR2: MNHNS, SASEGT. V lost 6 bases and J lost 6, with 9 bases in between. The DNA of the CDR3 is TGTGCCAGCAGCGGTTGGGGTCAGCCCCAGCATTTT. Translated, it gives CASSGWGQPQHF.

This sequence joins TRBV10-2 and TRBJ1-6; 7 bases line up with TRBD1. Germline V gives CDR1 WSHSY, CDR2 SAAADI. The V and J ends lost 10 bases and 10 bases, in that order; junction bases with no gene match: 7. This CDR3 has 12 residues. The CDR3 region has the DNA TGCGCCACTAGGGACAGCGGGTCACCCCTCCACTTT. Its translation: CATRDSGSPLHF.

The V gene is TRBV19, the J gene TRBJ2-6; possible D gene TRBD1, 5 bases. This CDR3 contains 16 residues. Germline V CDR1 and CDR2: LNHDA, SQIVND (reference sequence). The V end was cut by 5 bases, the J end by 0 bases, with 11 bases between. CDR3 amino acids: CASSLSGSSGANVLTF. The CDR3, as DNA: TGTGCCAGTAGTCTCTCAGGGTCCTCTGGGGCCAACGTCCTGACTTTC.

J is TRBJ2-5 and V is TRBV5-8; either TRBD1 or TRBD2 may supply D (6 bases each). The J call could be wrong; TRBJ2-7 is a better fit for the DNA end. This CDR3 is built from 16 residues. CDR1 SGHTS and CDR2 YDEGEE come from the germline V gene. CDR3 in DNA: TGTGCCAGCAGCTTGGGAGTCGCGGGACACAACTACGAGCAGTACTTC. Its protein is CASSLGVAGHNYEQYF.

The V and J genes are TRBV18 and TRBJ2-7; 8 bases agree with TRBD1. The CDR3 spans 14 residues. CDR1 is KGHSH and CDR2 is LQKENI in the germline V gene. The junction had 5 bases not matched to a gene; V was cut back by 0 bases and J by 7 bases. CDR3 sequence: CASSPPTTGDEQYF. CDR3 DNA: TGTGCCAGCTCACCACCGACGACAGGGGATGAGCAGTACTTC.

This clone has just one count. The chain joins TRBV6-1 to TRBJ1-6; TRBD1 aligns across 9 bases. The CDR3 sequence is 14 residues long. Germline loops: CDR1 MNHNS, CDR2 SASEGT. V shed 8 bases and J 3 bases; nucleotides not matched to a gene: 2. CDR3 coding DNA: TGTGCCAGCCGGGGACAGGGCTATAATTCACCCCTCCACTTT. Its translation: CASRGQGYNSPLHF.

This chain joins TRBV11-2 and TRBJ2-3, with 12 bases that match TRBD2. CDR1 SGHAT and CDR2 FQNNGV come from the germline V gene. V lost 3 bases to trimming and J lost 14 bases; unmatched junction nucleotides: 9. The CDR3 is 14 residues long. CDR3 residues: CASSFGLAGSPAYF. CDR3 coding DNA: TGTGCCAGCAGCTTCGGACTAGCGGGGTCCCCCGCGTATTTT.

This clone has just a few counts. The chain is built from TRBV11-2 and TRBJ1-6; the D is unclear. There are 12 residues in the CDR3. Germline assignment: CDR1 SGHAT and CDR2 FQNNGV. V was clipped by 3 bases and J by 8 bases, with 5 bases between them. The CDR3 sequence: CASSFVDSPLHF. For the CDR3, the DNA is TGTGCCAGCAGCTTTGTAGATTCACCCCTCCACTTT. Based on the CDR3 plus reference TRBV11-2 and TRBJ1-6, the full variable domain is EAGVAQSPRYKIIEKRQSVAFWCNPISGHATLYWYQQILGQGPKLLIQFQNNGVVDDSQLPKDRFSAERLKGVDSTLKIQPAKLEDSAVYLCASSFVDSPLHFGNGTRLTVT.

The CDR3 region is CASSKTGGFNQPQHF. CDR3 nucleotides: TGCGCCAGCAGCAAAACAGGGGGGTTCAATCAGCCCCAGCATTTT. This chain uses TRBV5-1 with TRBJ1-5; TRBD1 aligns across 8 bases. CDR1 SGHRS and CDR2 YFSETQ come from the germline V gene. V dropped 4 bases and J dropped 3; count of bases not matched to a gene: 6. The CDR3 extends over 15 amino acids.

The sample holds one count of this clone. The chain links TRBV11-2 to TRBJ2-7; possibly TRBD1 for D (6 bases). CDR3 length: 16 amino acids. From germline, CDR1 is SGHAT and CDR2 FQNNGV. V shed 1 base and J shed 2 bases, with 15 bases lying between them. In DNA, the CDR3 is TGTGCCAGCAGCTTAGGGCCTACAGGGTTCGCCTACGAGCAGTACTTC. It specifies CASSLGPTGFAYEQYF.

This rearrangement joins TRBV30 to TRBJ2-2, with D uncertain. V shed 2 bases and J shed 3 bases, with 13 bases lying between them. The CDR3 covers 15 residues. Per germline, CDR1 GTSNPN and CDR2 SVGIG (reference sequence). The CDR3 DNA reads TGTGCCTGGAGTTGGTTCCGCAGAGACACCGGGGAGCTGTTTTTT. It codes for CAWSWFRRDTGELFF.

On this clone: This same CDR3 is encoded by further DNA sequences in the sample. The V gene is TRBV9, the J gene TRBJ2-3, with D uncertain. Germline V gene sequence: CDR1 SGDLS, CDR2 YYNGEE. V was pared by 0 bases and J by 2 bases, with 4 bases between. This CDR3 contains 13 residues. The DNA of the CDR3 is TGTGCCAGCAGCGTAGGGCCCACAGATACGCAGTATTTT. Residues: CASSVGPTDTQYF.

The rearrangement joins TRBV28 to TRBJ1-5, with D perhaps matching TRBD1 (5 bases). Germline V gives CDR1 MDHEN, CDR2 SYDVKM. Deletions cut 4 bases from V and 6 bases from J, with 13 bases between. The CDR3 is 14 residues long. For the CDR3, the DNA is TGTGCCAGCAGTTCCCTGGGGGATCCTCAGCCCCAGCATTTT. Encoded protein: CASSSLGDPQPQHF.

CDR3 protein: CAGGTGEWSYTF. The CDR3 DNA sequence: TGTGCCGGGGGAACAGGGGAATGGAGCTACACCTTC. The chain combines TRBV6-6 with TRBJ1-2, with 7 positions matching TRBD1. The CDR3 runs to 12 residues. Germline loops: CDR1 MNHNY, CDR2 SVGAGI (reference sequence). J lost 9 bases, V lost 11 bases, and 12 bases had no gene match.

V usage is TRBV12-5 and J usage is TRBJ2-1; TRBD2 agrees at 9 bases. CDR3 length: 15 residues. The J segment lost 7 bases and the V segment lost 2 bases, leaving 6 bases of the junction unmatched. Germline CDR1 LGHNT, CDR2 FRNRAP. In DNA form, the CDR3 reads TGTGCTAGTGGTTTGCCTGGCGGGAGGGGGAATGAGCAGTTCTTC. Amino acid sequence: CASGLPGGRGNEQFF.

This clone has just a few counts. V gene TRBV28 combines with J gene TRBJ1-1; D unclear. V lost 4 bases, J lost 6 bases, and 6 bases lay in between. CDR3 size: 11 residues. Germline CDR1 and CDR2: MDHEN and SYDVKM. The CDR3, as DNA: TGTGCCAGCAGTTACGGTTCTGAAGCTTTCTTT. Translating gives CASSYGSEAFF.

Details on this clone: Other DNA sequences in this sample translate to the same CDR3. The rearrangement uses TRBV6-5 and TRBJ1-6, with D unclear. This CDR3 region has 12 residues. V shed 5 bases and J shed 4 bases, with 3 bases lying between them. CDR1 and CDR2 (germline): MNHEY, SVGAGI. The CDR3 nucleotides are TGTGCCAGCAGTCGGTATAATTCACCCCTCCACTTT. Protein product: CASSRYNSPLHF.

The chain uses TRBV2 and TRBJ2-5, with a possible D match to TRBD1 (6 bases). V was pared by 6 bases and J by 2 bases, with 16 bases between. Germline CDR1 SNHLY, CDR2 FYNNEI. The CDR3 extends over 15 amino acids. The CDR3 sequence is CASRRQTGQQETQYF. DNA of the CDR3: TGTGCCAGCAGGCGACAGACAGGCCAGCAAGAGACCCAGTACTTC.

A remark on this clone: Other DNA sequences within the sample encode an identical CDR3. The rearrangement uses TRBV7-2 and TRBJ1-1, with D maybe TRBD1 (5 bases). V was clipped by 3 bases and J by 4 bases, with 9 bases between them. Germline V gene lookup returns CDR1 SGHTA and CDR2 FQGNSA. This CDR3 region has 13 residues. This CDR3 is CASSFGGSTEAFF. CDR3 in DNA: TGTGCCAGCAGCTTCGGGGGGAGCACTGAAGCTTTCTTT. The full variable domain, its missing parts supplied by reference TRBV7-2 and TRBJ1-1, is GAGVSQSPSNKVTEKGKDVELRCDPISGHTALYWYRQSLGQGLEFLIYFQGNSAPDKSGLPSDRFSAERTGGSVSTLTIQRTQQEDSAVYLCASSFGGSTEAFFGQGTRLTVV.

The chain employs TRBV2 and TRBJ1-4; the D gene is possibly TRBD1 (6 bases). The CDR3 contains 13 residues. Looked up from germline, CDR1 is SNHLY and CDR2 is FYNNEI. Trimming cost V 7 bases and J 4 bases, with 10 bases left between them. In nucleotides, the CDR3 is TGTGCCAGCATCGGGGGCCTTAATGAAAAACTGTTTTTT. Translated: CASIGGLNEKLFF.

For this clone: The same CDR3 can be traced to other DNA sequences in this sample. CDR3: CASSEAHNQPQHF. DNA for the CDR3: TGTGCCAGCAGTGAAGCCCACAATCAGCCCCAGCATTTT. The chain couples TRBV6-1 to TRBJ1-5; the D is unclear. Per germline, CDR1 MNHNS and CDR2 SASEGT. Trimming left V 0 bases short and J 3 bases short, with 3 bases between. CDR3 size: 13 residues.

This chain connects TRBV5-1 to TRBJ2-5; 11 nucleotides agree with TRBD2. Unmatched junction bases numbered 11, after V lost 4 bases and J lost 9 bases. The CDR3 loop spans 15 amino acids. Germline V gives CDR1 SGHRS, CDR2 YFSETQ. In nucleotides, the CDR3 is TGCGCCAGCAGCCTTGGGACTAGCGGATCGGGACCCCAGTACTTC. Amino acids: CASSLGTSGSGPQYF.

This clone is a singleton in its sample. The chain carries TRBV19 and TRBJ1-6, with TRBD1 identical over 9 bases. V dropped 5 bases and J dropped 10; count of bases not matched to a gene: 9. The germline CDR1 and CDR2 sequences are LNHDA and SQIVND (reference sequence). This CDR3 has 15 amino acids. CDR3 residues: CASSSGTGSRSPLHF. The CDR3 DNA sequence: TGTGCCAGTAGTTCCGGGACAGGGAGTCGCTCACCCCTCCACTTT.